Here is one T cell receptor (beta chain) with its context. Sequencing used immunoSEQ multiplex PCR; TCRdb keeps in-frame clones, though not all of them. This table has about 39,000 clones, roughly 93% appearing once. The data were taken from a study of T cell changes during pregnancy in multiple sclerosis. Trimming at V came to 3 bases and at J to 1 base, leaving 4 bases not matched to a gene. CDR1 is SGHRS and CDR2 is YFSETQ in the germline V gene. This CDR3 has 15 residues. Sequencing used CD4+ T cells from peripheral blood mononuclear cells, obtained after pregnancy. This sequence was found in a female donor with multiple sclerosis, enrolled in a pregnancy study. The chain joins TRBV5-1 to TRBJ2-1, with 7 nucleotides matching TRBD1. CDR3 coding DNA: TGCGCCAGCAGCTCAGACAGGGTGTCCTACAATGAGCAGTTCTTC. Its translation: CASSSDRVSYNEQFF.